This TCR beta chain was profiled in a study of T cell repertoires in cytomegalovirus infection. Study details: Newly reported HLA-C-restricted and thoroughly characterized HLA-B-restricted CMV epitopes were employed. Indications came from public TCR beta signatures; they pointed to CMV infection and to a matching HLA type.

Regarding this clonotype: The antigen remains unidentified.

Whole-study findings and limits: CMV-specific HLA-C-restricted TCR beta clonotypes dominated the ex vivo response. CMV carriers with the relevant HLA were identified by cumulative public TCR beta family frequency.

MiXCR, applied by TCRdb to the reads, yields one record per CDR3 protein. This sample has about 770,000 distinct CDR3 sequences, with around 29% found just once. Trimming removed 7 bases at V and 3 bases at J, with 28 bases between. The CDR3 spans 19 residues. The chain links TRBV12-3 or TRBV12-4 to TRBJ1-3; D may be TRBD1 (5 bases). The source material was cultured CD8+ T cells from PBMCs, sampled from culture after CMV antigen stimulation. This clonotype was sampled from a human donor in good health (CMV status not recorded). Some clones in this sample may be carry-over from other donors' samples. The CDR3 bases are TGTGCCAGCAACTCGGGACCATCTCCCCCGCGGGACGGTGGAAACACCATATATTTT. Its translation is CASNSGPSPPRDGGNTIYF.